Below are 21 T cell receptor beta chains sequenced from a single sample in a study of regulatory T cells in long-lasting Graves disease. The time point here: persistent/refractory GD, antithyroid drugs over 5 years with positive TRAb. Following extraction of RNA from PBMCs, that RNA was used to make the TCR library. CDR3-region Arm-PCR and iRepertoire HTBI primers produced the TCR beta libraries. TCRdb reanalysed the multiplex PCR reads using MiXCR and keeps one entry per CDR3 protein. The profile shows 350,000 to 450,000 distinct CDR3 sequences, 20% of them singletons. Sequences were derived from peripheral blood mononuclear cells (PBMCs), sampled when the disease was refractory, from a patient treated with antithyroid drugs. All receptors come from a female donor with Graves disease.

In regard to this clonotype: Germline is not matched at one junction end, which may reflect a read error. The chain employs TRBV20-1 and TRBJ2-2; D possibly corresponds to TRBD2 (6 bases). The CDR3 spans 15 residues. The V gene's germline CDR1 is DFQATT and CDR2 SNEGSKA (reference sequence). CDR3: CSARRAGTNTGELSF. Here the CDR3 DNA reads TGCAGTGCCAGGAGAGCGGGTACGAACACCGGGGAGCTGTCTTTT.

CDR3 DNA: TGTGCCAGCAGCACCCTCAGCTCCTACGAGCAGTACTTC. Residues: CASSTLSSYEQYF. The chain joins TRBV7-2 to TRBJ2-7; D is unresolved. In germline, CDR1 is SGHTA, CDR2 FQGNSA. The CDR3 has 13 amino acids. V was clipped by 5 bases and J by 0 bases, with 8 bases between them. The full variable domain, with the rest looked up from reference TRBV7-2 and TRBJ2-7, is GAGVSQSPSNKVTEKGKDVELRCDPISGHTALYWYRQSLGQGLEFLIYFQGNSAPDKSGLPSDRFSAERTGGSVSTLTIQRTQQEDSAVYLCASSTLSSYEQYFGPGTRLTVT.

This clonotype has a count of ten or more. The chain carries TRBV27 and TRBJ2-7, with 7 bases lining up with TRBD2. J lost 4 bases, V lost 4 bases, and 10 bases had no gene match. CDR1 is MNHEY, CDR2 SMNVEV, per germline (reference sequence). This CDR3 is built from 15 residues. CDR3 nucleotides: TGTGCCAGCAGTTCCAACGGCCCTAGCGGTTACGAGCAGTACTTC. The encoded protein is CASSSNGPSGYEQYF.

The chain has TRBV7-2 and TRBJ2-7; no firm D call. CDR3 length: 11 residues. Germline-derived CDR1 and CDR2 are SGHTA and FQGNSA. V dropped 1 base and J dropped 7 bases, with 5 bases sitting between them. DNA of the CDR3: TGTGCCAGCAGCTTAGGACGAGAGCAGTACTTC. Translation gives CASSLGREQYF.

A few counts support this clonotype. The V and J genes are TRBV20-1 and TRBJ2-5; D gene uncertain. V was clipped by 1 base and J by 2 bases, with 20 bases between them. Germline loops: CDR1 DFQATT, CDR2 SNEGSKA (reference sequence). The CDR3 runs to 17 residues. The chain's CDR3 is CSARGPGFSAEQETQYF. CDR3 in DNA: TGCAGTGCTAGAGGCCCCGGGTTCTCTGCAGAACAAGAGACCCAGTACTTC.

The chain uses TRBV30 and TRBJ1-3; D uncertain. V dropped 3 bases and J dropped 0 bases, with 6 bases sitting between them. Germline assignment: CDR1 GTSNPN and CDR2 SVGIG (reference sequence). This CDR3 comprises 13 residues. The CDR3 loop reads CAWRGLSGNTIYF. The CDR3 nucleotides read TGTGCCTGGAGAGGACTCTCTGGAAACACCATATATTTT.

This clonotype came up a few times. The chain has TRBV15 and TRBJ2-5; 9 nucleotides match TRBD1. The junction had 3 bases not matched to a gene; V was cut back by 1 base and J by 3 bases. The CDR3 runs 15 residues. Germline values: CDR1 LNHNV, CDR2 YYDKDF (reference sequence). CDR3 amino acids: CATSRARDREETQYF. In nucleotides, the CDR3 is TGTGCCACCAGCAGAGCCCGGGACAGGGAAGAGACCCAGTACTTC.

This clonotype was detected many times. This chain's CDR3 is CASRSDRGRVYEQYF. The DNA of the CDR3 is TGTGCCAGCAGAAGCGACAGGGGGCGGGTCTACGAGCAGTACTTC. The V and J genes are TRBV7-2 and TRBJ2-7, with 10 bases fitting TRBD1. J gave up 3 bases and V 6 bases, and 8 bases lay outside the gene matches. The CDR3 extends over 15 amino acids. Per the germline V gene, CDR1 is SGHTA and CDR2 is FQGNSA. The entire variable domain, with the rest obtained from reference TRBV7-2 and TRBJ2-7, is as follows: GAGVSQSPSNKVTEKGKDVELRCDPISGHTALYWYRQSLGQGLEFLIYFQGNSAPDKSGLPSDRFSAERTGGSVSTLTIQRTQQEDSAVYLCASRSDRGRVYEQYFGPGTRLTVT.

This clonotype was recorded many times. V usage is TRBV27 and J usage is TRBJ2-5; 12 positions agree with TRBD2. Trimming cost V 4 bases and J 5 bases; bases outside gene matches: 11. The CDR3 extends over 17 amino acids. Germline CDR1 reads MNHEY; CDR2 reads SMNVEV (reference sequence). The CDR3 sequence: CASSSLGLAGMGETQYF. The DNA of the CDR3 is TGTGCCAGCAGTTCCCTTGGACTAGCGGGAATGGGGGAGACCCAGTACTTC.

Concerning this clonotype itself: As the CDR3 is not closed by the conserved phenylalanine or tryptophan, this likely results from a read error. The rearrangement joins TRBV29-1 to TRBJ1-2; 8 nucleotides agree with TRBD1. J lost 3 bases, V lost 5 bases, and 2 bases had no gene match. CDR1 is SQVTM and CDR2 is ANQGSEA in the germline V gene. The CDR3 consists of 12 residues. In DNA, the CDR3 is TGCAGCGTTAAACAGGGGGACTATGGCTACACCTCC. Translating it yields CSVKQGDYGYTS.

This clonotype was found many times. DNA for the CDR3: TGCAGTGCTCATTCCCCGGGACAGGGCGTTGTGGAGCAGTACTTC. Translated: CSAHSPGQGVVEQYF. V is TRBV20-1 and J is TRBJ2-7; TRBD1 aligns across 9 bases. Germline V gene sequence: CDR1 DFQATT, CDR2 SNEGSKA (reference sequence). This CDR3 has 15 residues. Trimming cost V 5 bases and J 7 bases; bases outside gene matches: 15.

This clonotype was found many times. The CDR3 bases are TGTGCCAGCAGTTTCAGGGGCTACACCTTC. This translates into CASSFRGYTF. This rearrangement joins TRBV6-2 or TRBV6-3 to TRBJ1-2; D not certain. The CDR3 covers 10 residues. Germline CDR1 reads MNHEY; CDR2 reads SVGEGT. Trimming shortened V by 4 bases and J by 8 bases, and 5 bases separated the two germline ends.

The chain links TRBV3-1 to TRBJ1-2; TRBD1 matches 7 bases. Germline V gives CDR1 LGHDT, CDR2 YNNKEL (reference sequence). The CDR3 sequence is 17 residues long. The J segment lost 0 bases and the V segment lost 5 bases, leaving 12 bases of the junction unmatched. CDR3 amino acids: CASSTGDNGPANYGYTF. Here the CDR3 DNA reads TGTGCCAGCAGCACAGGGGACAACGGACCCGCTAACTATGGCTACACCTTC.

The CDR3 loop reads CASSLRDGETQYF. The CDR3 bases are TGTGCCAGCAGCTTACGCGACGGGGAGACCCAGTACTTC. The genes are TRBV7-3 and TRBJ2-5; D not resolved. V lost 2 bases and J 5 bases, leaving 9 bases between the germline ends. The CDR3 is 13 amino acids. Per germline, CDR1 SGHTA and CDR2 FQGTGA.

Many counts were recorded for this clonotype. The chain recombines TRBV29-1 with TRBJ2-5, with 8 bases identical to TRBD2. CDR1 is SQVTM, CDR2 ANQGSEA, per germline. After removal of 1 base from V and 5 bases from J, the junction contained 9 bases not matched to a gene. The CDR3 runs 15 residues. The chain's CDR3 is CSVEARGGRGETQYF. DNA of the CDR3: TGCAGCGTTGAAGCCCGGGGGGGCAGGGGCGAGACCCAGTACTTC.

The gene calls are TRBV5-1 and TRBJ2-2; no firm D call. The germline V gene encodes CDR1 SGHRS and CDR2 YFSETQ. Trimming left V 3 bases short and J 0 bases short, with 9 bases between. CDR3 length: 15 amino acids. CDR3 nucleotide sequence: TGCGCCAGCAGCTCCCTTGCGGCGAACACCGGGGAGCTGTTTTTT. Translating it yields CASSSLAANTGELFF. Supplemented by reference TRBV5-1 and TRBJ2-2, the full variable domain reads KAGVTQTPRYLIKTRGQQVTLSCSPISGHRSVSWYQQTPGQGLQFLFEYFSETQRNKGNFPGRFSGRQFSNSRSEMNVSTLELGDSALYLCASSSLAANTGELFFGEGSRLTVL.

This clonotype was recorded at least ten times. The chain uses TRBV28 and TRBJ2-2, with 9 bases lining up with TRBD2. There are 15 residues in the CDR3. Germline assignment: CDR1 MDHEN and CDR2 SYDVKM. Unmatched junction bases numbered 7, after V lost 6 bases and J lost 5 bases. The chain's CDR3 is CASSPHSGRTGELFF. CDR3 in DNA: TGTGCCAGCAGCCCTCATAGCGGGAGAACCGGGGAGCTGTTTTTT.

This chain joins TRBV20-1 and TRBJ2-2; TRBD2 is a possible D gene (6 bases). The V end lost 6 bases, the J end lost 0 bases, and 14 bases lay between the germline ends. The length of the CDR3 is 15 residues. The germline CDR1 and CDR2 sequences are DFQATT and SNEGSKA (reference sequence). CDR3 DNA: TGCAGTGCCAGGAGAGCGGGTACGAACACCGGGGAGCTGTTTTTT. Translating gives CSARRAGTNTGELFF.

This clonotype was seen many times. This chain uses TRBV3-1 with TRBJ2-7; TRBD1 agrees at 7 bases. V lost 0 bases to trimming and J lost 7 bases; unmatched junction nucleotides: 3. The CDR3 extends over 13 amino acids. CDR1 and CDR2 from the germline V gene are LGHDT and YNNKEL (reference sequence). CDR3 in DNA: TGTGCCAGCAGCCAAGATCACAGGGGTGAGCAGTACTTC. Translation gives CASSQDHRGEQYF.

The CDR3 spells CASSFLVRDYNYGYTF. The DNA of the CDR3 is TGTGCCAGCAGTTTCCTCGTCCGGGACTATAACTATGGCTACACCTTC. The rearrangement uses TRBV28 and TRBJ1-2; D is perhaps TRBD1 (5 bases). The CDR3 contains 16 residues. Trimming pared 3 bases from V and 1 base from J, leaving 15 bases between. Germline V gives CDR1 MDHEN, CDR2 SYDVKM.

The rearrangement joins TRBV20-1 to TRBJ2-7; no clear D gene. V lost 0 bases and J 1 base, leaving 16 bases between the germline ends. The CDR3 sequence is 16 residues long. The V gene's germline CDR1 is DFQATT and CDR2 SNEGSKA (reference sequence). As DNA, the CDR3 is TGCAGTGCTAGAGATATAAGACTTTCAATGTCCTACGAGCAGTACTTC. It yields the protein CSARDIRLSMSYEQYF.